This T cell receptor beta chain was obtained from a study of cytomegalovirus exposure and HLA in healthy donors. PCR primers comprised 60 Vbeta and 13 Jbeta primers. Method: immunoSEQ multiplex PCR; TCRdb's copy keeps in-frame clones and lacks some. The profile shows about 93,000 clones, 80% of them singletons. Sequencing was performed on PBMCs. The TCR sequence derives from a man aged 25 to 40 in good health and CMV-seronegative.

The CDR3 nucleotides are TGTGCCAGCCCTCTGAATCGAGACTATGGCTACACCTTC. Its translation is CASPLNRDYGYTF. V usage is TRBV2 and J usage is TRBJ1-2; D uncertain. Per the germline V gene, CDR1 is SNHLY and CDR2 is FYNNEI. V shed 8 bases and J shed 3 bases, with 13 bases lying between them. There are 13 residues in the CDR3.